These T cell receptor beta chains were read from a single sample in a study of radiotherapy plus CTLA-4 blockade in lung cancer. Clones were sequenced by immunoSEQ multiplex PCR, and TCRdb holds only the in-frame ones, with some missing. Seen here are 30,000 to 45,000 clones, approximately 77% observed once, and the top ten hold about a tenth. The sample consisted of peripheral blood, taken from a patient treated with radiotherapy plus ipilimumab. Receptor source: a human donor with non-small cell lung cancer who had stable disease on radiotherapy plus ipilimumab. The CDR3 runs from the conserved cysteine through the conserved F or W. Only some rows state a clone size, as once, few, many or a class for expanded clones.

CDR3: CSVEFRVGAFF
J: TRBJ1-1
V: TRBV29-1
size: -

CDR3: CASSPGAGANYGYTF
J: TRBJ1-2
V: TRBV18
size: once

CDR3: CASSPDRVPYNEQFF
J: TRBJ2-1
V: TRBV18
size: -

CDR3: CASSRGYQETQYF
J: TRBJ2-5
V: TRBV27
size: -

CDR3: CASSLDYSTNTIYF
J: TRBJ1-3
V: TRBV5-5
size: once

CDR3: CASSYLTSGGAIDEQFF
J: TRBJ2-1
V: TRBV5-1
size: -

CDR3: CASSGAGGKYNEQFF
J: TRBJ2-1
V: TRBV25-1
size: -

CDR3: CASSSYGGLAGGETQYF
J: TRBJ2-5
V: TRBV5-1
size: few

CDR3: CASSLMGTDQETQYF
J: TRBJ2-5
V: TRBV7-3
size: -

CDR3: CAWEPGKETQYF
J: TRBJ2-5
V: TRBV30
size: -

CDR3: CASSENWRTGSAFF
J: TRBJ1-1
V: TRBV6-1
size: -

CDR3: CASRLHRNYGYTF
J: TRBJ1-2
V: TRBV6-5
size: -

CDR3: CAWSVPAGTGGPLGANVLTF
J: TRBJ2-6
V: TRBV30
size: -

CDR3: CATPVGRNSPLHF
J: TRBJ1-6
V: TRBV28
size: -

CDR3: CASSGAGVETEAFF
J: TRBJ1-1
V: TRBV27
size: few

CDR3: CASGQISGETQYF
J: TRBJ2-5
V: TRBV19
size: once

CDR3: CASSQRQGSYEQYF
J: -
V: TRBV28
size: -

CDR3: CASSRDRGQNIQYF
J: TRBJ2-4
V: TRBV11-2
size: -

CDR3: CASGLGDRVYGYTF
J: TRBJ1-2
V: TRBV11-3
size: -

CDR3: CASSQGGGGAAETQYF
J: TRBJ2-5
V: TRBV4-2
size: -

CDR3: CSLLSTDTQYF
J: TRBJ2-3
V: TRBV20-1
size: -

CDR3: CASSLDYTGEQYF
J: TRBJ2-7
V: TRBV10-1
size: -

CDR3: CASGGWGGMGGTEAFF
J: TRBJ1-1
V: TRBV28
size: -

CDR3: CASTGGGQAGNQPQHF
J: TRBJ1-5
V: TRBV2
size: -

CDR3: CASSQEAGGWSDTQYF
J: TRBJ2-3
V: TRBV4-1
size: once

CDR3: CASSSTGWTEAFF
J: TRBJ1-1
V: TRBV5-1
size: -

CDR3: CASSEGAGKTQYF
J: TRBJ2-5
V: TRBV10-2
size: -

CDR3: CASSIDSPYGYTF
J: TRBJ1-2
V: TRBV19
size: -

CDR3: CSASLTEAFF
J: TRBJ1-1
V: TRBV20-1
size: few

CDR3: CASSYSTSGSYEQYF
J: TRBJ2-7
V: TRBV6-5
size: -

CDR3: CASSLGSGSEAFF
J: TRBJ1-1
V: TRBV11-3
size: -

CDR3: CASSTLQTLHF
J: TRBJ1-6
V: TRBV6-6
size: -

CDR3: CASGRHFSTGAVTNEKLFF
J: TRBJ1-4
V: TRBV12-5
size: -

CDR3: CASTPGRGYGYTF
J: TRBJ1-2
V: TRBV2
size: -

CDR3: CASSIQGDADTQYF
J: TRBJ2-3
V: TRBV7-2
size: -

CDR3: CASSLRPSGGQETQYF
J: TRBJ2-5
V: TRBV11-2
size: -

CDR3: CASLWGGSEKLFF
J: TRBJ1-4
V: TRBV6-1
size: -

CDR3: CATSRVISGSYEQYF
J: TRBJ2-7
V: TRBV15
size: -

CDR3: CASSFLAGATGELFF
J: TRBJ2-2
V: TRBV10-1
size: few

CDR3: CASRIGTGSGEQFF
J: TRBJ2-1
V: TRBV7-2
size: -

CDR3: CASSKRGGDTQYF
J: TRBJ2-3
V: TRBV7-2
size: -

CDR3: CASRGGSYEQYF
J: TRBJ2-7
V: TRBV25-1
size: -